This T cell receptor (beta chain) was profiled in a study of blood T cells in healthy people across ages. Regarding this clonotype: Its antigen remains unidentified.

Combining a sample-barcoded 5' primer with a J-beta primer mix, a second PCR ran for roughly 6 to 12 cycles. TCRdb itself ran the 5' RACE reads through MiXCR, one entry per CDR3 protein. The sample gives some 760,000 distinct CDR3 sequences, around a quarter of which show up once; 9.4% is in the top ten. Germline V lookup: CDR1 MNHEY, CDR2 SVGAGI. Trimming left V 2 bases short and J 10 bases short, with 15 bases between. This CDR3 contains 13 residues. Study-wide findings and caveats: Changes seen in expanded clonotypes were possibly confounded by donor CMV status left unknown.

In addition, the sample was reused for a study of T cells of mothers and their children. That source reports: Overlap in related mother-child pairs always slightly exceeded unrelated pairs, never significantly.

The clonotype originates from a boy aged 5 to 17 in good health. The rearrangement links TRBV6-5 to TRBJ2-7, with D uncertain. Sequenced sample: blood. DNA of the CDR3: TGTGCCAGCAGTTACCCGGACGCATCCGAACAGTACTTC. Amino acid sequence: CASSYPDASEQYF.